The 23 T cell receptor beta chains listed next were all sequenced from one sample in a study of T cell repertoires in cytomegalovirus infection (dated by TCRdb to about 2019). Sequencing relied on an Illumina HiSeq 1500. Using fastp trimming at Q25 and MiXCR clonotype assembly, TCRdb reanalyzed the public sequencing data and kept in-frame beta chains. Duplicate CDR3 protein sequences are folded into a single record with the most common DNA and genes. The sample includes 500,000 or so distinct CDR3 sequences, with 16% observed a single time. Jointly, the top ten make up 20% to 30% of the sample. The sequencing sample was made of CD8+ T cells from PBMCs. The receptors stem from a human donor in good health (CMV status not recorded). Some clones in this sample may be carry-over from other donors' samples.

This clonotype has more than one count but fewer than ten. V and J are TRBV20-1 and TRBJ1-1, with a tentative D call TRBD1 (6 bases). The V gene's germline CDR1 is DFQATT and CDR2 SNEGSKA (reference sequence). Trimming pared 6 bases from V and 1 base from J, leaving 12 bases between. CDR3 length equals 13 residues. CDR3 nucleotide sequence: TGCAGTGCCGGCCGGGACACGAACACTGAAGCTTTCTTT. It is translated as CSAGRDTNTEAFF.

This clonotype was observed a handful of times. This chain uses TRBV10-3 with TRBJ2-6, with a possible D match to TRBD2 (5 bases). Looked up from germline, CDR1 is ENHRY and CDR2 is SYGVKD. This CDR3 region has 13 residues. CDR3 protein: CAILREGANVLTF. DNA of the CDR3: TGTGCTATCCTCCGGGAAGGGGCCAACGTCCTGACTTTC.

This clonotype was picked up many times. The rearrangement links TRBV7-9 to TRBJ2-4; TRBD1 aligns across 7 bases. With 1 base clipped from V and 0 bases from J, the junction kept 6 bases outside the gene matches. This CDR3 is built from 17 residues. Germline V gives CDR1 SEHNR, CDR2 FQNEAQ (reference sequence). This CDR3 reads CASSLVRDSLAKNIQYF. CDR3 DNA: TGTGCCAGCAGCTTAGTCCGGGACAGTCTAGCCAAAAACATTCAGTACTTC.

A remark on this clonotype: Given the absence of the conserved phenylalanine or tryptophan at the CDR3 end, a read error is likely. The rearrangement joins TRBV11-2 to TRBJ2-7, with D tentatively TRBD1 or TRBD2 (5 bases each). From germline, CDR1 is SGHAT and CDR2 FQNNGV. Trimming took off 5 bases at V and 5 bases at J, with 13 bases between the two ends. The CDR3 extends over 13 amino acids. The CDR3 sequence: CASSTGTVHEQYS. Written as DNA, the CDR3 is TGTGCCAGCAGCACCGGGACCGTCCACGAGCAGTACTCC.

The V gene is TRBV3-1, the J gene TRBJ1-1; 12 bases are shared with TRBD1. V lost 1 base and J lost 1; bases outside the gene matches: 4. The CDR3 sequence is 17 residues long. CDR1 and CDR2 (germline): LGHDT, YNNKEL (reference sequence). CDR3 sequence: CASSQVPGQGANTEAFF. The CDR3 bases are TGTGCCAGCAGCCAAGTCCCGGGACAGGGGGCGAACACTGAAGCTTTCTTT.

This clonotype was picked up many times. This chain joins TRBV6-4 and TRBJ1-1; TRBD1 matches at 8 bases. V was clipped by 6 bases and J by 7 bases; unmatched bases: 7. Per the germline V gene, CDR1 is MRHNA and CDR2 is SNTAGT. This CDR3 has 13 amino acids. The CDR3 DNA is TGTGCCAGCAGGCCGGGGACAGGCTATGAAGCTTTCTTT. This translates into CASRPGTGYEAFF.

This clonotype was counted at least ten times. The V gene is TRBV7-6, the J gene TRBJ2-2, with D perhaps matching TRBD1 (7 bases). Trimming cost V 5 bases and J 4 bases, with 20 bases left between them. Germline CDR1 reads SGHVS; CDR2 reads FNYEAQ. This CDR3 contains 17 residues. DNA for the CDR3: TGTGCCAGCAGCGACAACGAGGAGGGGGCTTTCACCGGGGAGCTGTTTTTT. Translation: CASSDNEEGAFTGELFF.

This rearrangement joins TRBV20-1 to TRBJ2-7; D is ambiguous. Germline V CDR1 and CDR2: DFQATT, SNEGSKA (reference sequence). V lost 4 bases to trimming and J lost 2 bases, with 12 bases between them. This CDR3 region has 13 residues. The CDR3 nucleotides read TGCAGTGCTAAACAGAGGACCACCTACGAGCAGTACTTC. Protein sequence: CSAKQRTTYEQYF.

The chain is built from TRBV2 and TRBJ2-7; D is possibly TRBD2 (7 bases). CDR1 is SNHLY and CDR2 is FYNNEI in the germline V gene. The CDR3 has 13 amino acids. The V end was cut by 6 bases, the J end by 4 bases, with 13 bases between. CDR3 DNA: TGTGCCAGCAGAGCCCGGGGGGCTTACGAGCAGTACTTC. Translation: CASRARGAYEQYF.

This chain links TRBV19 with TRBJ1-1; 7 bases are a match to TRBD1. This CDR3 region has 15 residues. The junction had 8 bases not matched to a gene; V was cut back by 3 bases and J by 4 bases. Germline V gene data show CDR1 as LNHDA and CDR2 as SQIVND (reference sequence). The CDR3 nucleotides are TGTGCCAGTAGTATCCCTAACAGGGGTCCCACTGAAGCTTTCTTT. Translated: CASSIPNRGPTEAFF.

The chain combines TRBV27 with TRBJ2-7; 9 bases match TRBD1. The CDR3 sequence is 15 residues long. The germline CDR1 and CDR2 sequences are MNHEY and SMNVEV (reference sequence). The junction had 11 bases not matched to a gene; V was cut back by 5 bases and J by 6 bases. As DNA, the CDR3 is TGTGCCAGCAGTGACGGGACAGGGCCTGAGGGCGAGCAGTACTTC. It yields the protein CASSDGTGPEGEQYF.

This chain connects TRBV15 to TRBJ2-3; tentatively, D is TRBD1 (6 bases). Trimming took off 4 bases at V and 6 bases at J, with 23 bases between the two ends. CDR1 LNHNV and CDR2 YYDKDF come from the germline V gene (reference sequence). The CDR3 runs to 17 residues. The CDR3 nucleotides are TGTGCCACCAGCAAACAACCCGGGACACTGAGAGGGGATACGCAGTATTTT. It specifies CATSKQPGTLRGDTQYF.

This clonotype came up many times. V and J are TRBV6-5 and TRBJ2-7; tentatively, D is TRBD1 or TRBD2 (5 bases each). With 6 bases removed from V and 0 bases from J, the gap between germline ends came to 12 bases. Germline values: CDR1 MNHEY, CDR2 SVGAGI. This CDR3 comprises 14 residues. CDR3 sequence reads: CASRPGPHSYEQYF. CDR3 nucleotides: TGTGCCAGCAGACCGGGGCCCCACTCCTACGAGCAGTACTTC.

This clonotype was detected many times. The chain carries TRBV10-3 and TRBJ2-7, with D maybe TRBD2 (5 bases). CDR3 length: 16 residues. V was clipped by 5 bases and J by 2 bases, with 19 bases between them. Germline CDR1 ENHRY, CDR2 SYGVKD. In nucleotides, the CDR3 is TGTGCCATCAGTTCAACTCGGCCAGGAGGAACCTACGAGCAGTACTTC. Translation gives CAISSTRPGGTYEQYF.

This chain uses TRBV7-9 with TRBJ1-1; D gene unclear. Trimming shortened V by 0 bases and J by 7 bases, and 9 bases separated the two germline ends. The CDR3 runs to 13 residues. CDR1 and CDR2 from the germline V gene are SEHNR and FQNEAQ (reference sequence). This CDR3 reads CASSLARRDEAFF. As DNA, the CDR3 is TGTGCCAGCAGCTTAGCGCGGAGGGATGAAGCTTTCTTT.

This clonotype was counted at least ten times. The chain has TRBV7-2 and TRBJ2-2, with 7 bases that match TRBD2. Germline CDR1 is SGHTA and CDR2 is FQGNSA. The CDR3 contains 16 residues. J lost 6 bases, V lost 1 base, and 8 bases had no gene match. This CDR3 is CASSLEGGSWAGELFF. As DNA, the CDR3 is TGTGCCAGCAGCTTAGAAGGCGGGAGCTGGGCCGGGGAGCTGTTTTTT. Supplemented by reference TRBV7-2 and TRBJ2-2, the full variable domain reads GAGVSQSPSNKVTEKGKDVELRCDPISGHTALYWYRQSLGQGLEFLIYFQGNSAPDKSGLPSDRFSAERTGGSVSTLTIQRTQQEDSAVYLCASSLEGGSWAGELFFGEGSRLTVL.

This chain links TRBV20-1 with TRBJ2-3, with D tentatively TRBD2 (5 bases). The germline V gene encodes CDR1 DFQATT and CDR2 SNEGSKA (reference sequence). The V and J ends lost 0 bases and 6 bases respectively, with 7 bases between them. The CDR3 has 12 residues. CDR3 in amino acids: CSARDWRDTQYF. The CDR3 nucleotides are TGCAGTGCTAGAGATTGGAGGGATACGCAGTATTTT.

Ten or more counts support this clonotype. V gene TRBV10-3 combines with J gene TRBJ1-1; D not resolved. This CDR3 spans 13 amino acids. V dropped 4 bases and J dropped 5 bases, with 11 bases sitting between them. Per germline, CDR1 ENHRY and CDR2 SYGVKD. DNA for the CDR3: TGTGCCATCAGTGCAGCGGGCGGGACTGAAGCTTTCTTT. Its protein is CAISAAGGTEAFF.

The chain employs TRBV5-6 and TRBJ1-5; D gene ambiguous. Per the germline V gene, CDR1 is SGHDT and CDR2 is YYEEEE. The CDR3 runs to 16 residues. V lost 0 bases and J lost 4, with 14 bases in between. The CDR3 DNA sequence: TGTGCCAGCAGCTTGGGGGCAGCGAGCGGGAATCAGCCCCAGCATTTT. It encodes CASSLGAASGNQPQHF.

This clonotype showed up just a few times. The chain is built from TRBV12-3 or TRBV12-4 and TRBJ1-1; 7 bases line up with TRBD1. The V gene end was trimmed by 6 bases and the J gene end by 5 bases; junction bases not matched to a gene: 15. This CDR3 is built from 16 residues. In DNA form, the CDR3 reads TGTGCCAGCAGCGCGACAGGGCCAGCCTCGGGGACTGAAGCTTTCTTT. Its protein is CASSATGPASGTEAFF.

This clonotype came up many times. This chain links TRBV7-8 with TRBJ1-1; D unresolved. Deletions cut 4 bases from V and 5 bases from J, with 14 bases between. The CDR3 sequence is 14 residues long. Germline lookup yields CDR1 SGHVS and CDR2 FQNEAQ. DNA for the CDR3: TGTGCCAGCAGCTCTCTAGGCTACGAGACTGAAGCTTTCTTT. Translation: CASSSLGYETEAFF.

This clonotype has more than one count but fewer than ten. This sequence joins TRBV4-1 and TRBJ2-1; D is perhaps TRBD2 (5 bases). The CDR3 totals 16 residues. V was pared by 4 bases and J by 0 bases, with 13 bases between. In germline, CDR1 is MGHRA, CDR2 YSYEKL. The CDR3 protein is CASSPRGQDSYNEQFF. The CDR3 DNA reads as TGCGCCAGCAGCCCCAGAGGGCAGGACTCCTACAATGAGCAGTTCTTC.

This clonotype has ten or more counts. In DNA, the CDR3 is TGTGCCACCAGTGATCGCCCCTTGGGACTTCTCCAAGAGACCCAGTACTTC. It encodes CATSDRPLGLLQETQYF. The chain is built from TRBV24-1 and TRBJ2-5, with a weak D call TRBD2 (6 bases). Germline V gene sequence: CDR1 KGHDR, CDR2 SFDVKD. The CDR3 contains 17 residues. V was pared by 3 bases and J by 1 base, with 17 bases between.